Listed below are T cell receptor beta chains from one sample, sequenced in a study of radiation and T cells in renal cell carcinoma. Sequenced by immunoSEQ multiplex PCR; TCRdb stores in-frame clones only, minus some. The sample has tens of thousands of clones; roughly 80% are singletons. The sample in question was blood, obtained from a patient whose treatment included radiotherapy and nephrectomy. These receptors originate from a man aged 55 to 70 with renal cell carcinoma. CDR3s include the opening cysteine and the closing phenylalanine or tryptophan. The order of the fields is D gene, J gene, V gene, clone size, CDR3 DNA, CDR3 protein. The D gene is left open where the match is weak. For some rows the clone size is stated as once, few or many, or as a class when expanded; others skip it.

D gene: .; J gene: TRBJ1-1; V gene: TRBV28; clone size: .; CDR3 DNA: TGTGCCAGCAGAGATGAGATAAACACTGAAGCTTTCTTT; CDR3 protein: CASRDEINTEAFF
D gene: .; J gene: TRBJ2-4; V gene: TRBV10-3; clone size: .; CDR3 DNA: TGTGCCATCAGTGATCAATTAGGGGGGTCCAAAAACATTCAGTACTTC; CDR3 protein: CAISDQLGGSKNIQYF
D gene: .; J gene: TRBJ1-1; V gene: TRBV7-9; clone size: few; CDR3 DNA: TGTGCCAGCAGGGAGGGTCGGACTGAAGCTTTCTTT; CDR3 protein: CASREGRTEAFF
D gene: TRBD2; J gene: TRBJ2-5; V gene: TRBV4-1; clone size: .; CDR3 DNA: TGCGCCAGCAGCCAAGCCCCCGGGCTAGCGGGAGCGGAGACCCAGTACTTC; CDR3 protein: CASSQAPGLAGAETQYF
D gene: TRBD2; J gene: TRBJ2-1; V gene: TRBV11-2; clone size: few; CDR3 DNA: TGTGCCAGCAGCCCCGTAGCGGGAGTCTCCTACAATGAGCAGTTCTTC; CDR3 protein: CASSPVAGVSYNEQFF
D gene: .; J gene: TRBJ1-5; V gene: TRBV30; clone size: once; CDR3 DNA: TGTGCCTGGATTAAAAAGGGCCGGGACGTACACAATCAGCCCCAGCATTTT; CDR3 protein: CAWIKKGRDVHNQPQHF
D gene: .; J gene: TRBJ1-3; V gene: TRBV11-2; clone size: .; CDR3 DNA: TGTGCCAGCAGCGGCAGGGGCCGGGTCAACACCATATATTTT; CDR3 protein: CASSGRGRVNTIYF
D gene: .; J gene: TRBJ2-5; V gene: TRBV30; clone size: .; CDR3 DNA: TGTGCCTGGAGTGTTGTAGGGCGCGGAGAGACCCAGTACTTC; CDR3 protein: CAWSVVGRGETQYF
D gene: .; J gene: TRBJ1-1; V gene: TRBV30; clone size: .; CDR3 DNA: TGTGCCTGGGGTGGTGGTTGGGGGGCGCGAACTGAAGCTTTCTTT; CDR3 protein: CAWGGGWGARTEAFF
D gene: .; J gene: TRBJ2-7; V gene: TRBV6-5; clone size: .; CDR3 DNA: TGTGCCAGCAGAAACCCTCGGGTCACCAACGAGCAGTACTTC; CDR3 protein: CASRNPRVTNEQYF
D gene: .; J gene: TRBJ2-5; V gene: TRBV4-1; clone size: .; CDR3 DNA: TGCGCCAGCAGCCAAGATCAGACGACAGTGACCCAGTACTTC; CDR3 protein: CASSQDQTTVTQYF
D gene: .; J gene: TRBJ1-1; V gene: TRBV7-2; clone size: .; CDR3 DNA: TGTGCCAGCAGCTTATGGTTGGGGGTGGGGACTGAAGCTTTCTTT; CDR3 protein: CASSLWLGVGTEAFF
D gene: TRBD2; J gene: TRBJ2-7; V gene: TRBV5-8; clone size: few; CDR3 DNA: TGTGCCAGCAGCGGGACTAGCGGGAGGGCCTACGAGCAGTACTTC; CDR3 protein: CASSGTSGRAYEQYF
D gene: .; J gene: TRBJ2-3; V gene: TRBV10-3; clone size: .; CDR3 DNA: TGTGCCATCAGTGGTCCTTTTAGCACAGATACGCAGTATTTT; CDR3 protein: CAISGPFSTDTQYF
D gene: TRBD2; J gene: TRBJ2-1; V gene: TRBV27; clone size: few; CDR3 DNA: TGTGCCAGCAGTTTAGCGGGAGGTGCGTACAATGAGCAGTTCTTC; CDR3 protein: CASSLAGGAYNEQFF
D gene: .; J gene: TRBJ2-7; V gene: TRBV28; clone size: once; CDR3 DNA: TGTGCCAGCAGTTCCCTCTTTGGCGCGGGGACCTACTCCTACGAGCAGTACTTC; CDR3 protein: CASSSLFGAGTYSYEQYF
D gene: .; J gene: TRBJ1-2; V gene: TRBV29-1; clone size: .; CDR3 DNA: TGCAGCGCAATACGGCCCGGGGGTGACTATGGCTACACCTTC; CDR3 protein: CSAIRPGGDYGYTF
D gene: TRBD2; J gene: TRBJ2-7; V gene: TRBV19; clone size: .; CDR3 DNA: TGTGCCAGTAGTTTTGCCTCTAGCGGGATTTACGAGCAGTACTTC; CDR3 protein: CASSFASSGIYEQYF
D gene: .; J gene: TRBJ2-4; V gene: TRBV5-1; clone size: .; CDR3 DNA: TGCGCCAGCAGCTTGGCTTCAGGAATCAAAAAGGGCATTCAGTACTTC; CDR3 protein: CASSLASGIKKGIQYF
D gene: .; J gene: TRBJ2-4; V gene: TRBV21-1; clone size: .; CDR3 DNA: TGTGCCAGCAACAGGGTCCCCTCAGCCAAAAACATTCAGTACTTC; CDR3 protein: CASNRVPSAKNIQYF
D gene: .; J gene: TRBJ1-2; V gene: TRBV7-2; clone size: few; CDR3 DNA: TGTGCCAGCAGCTCAAGGGCCGATGGATCCTACACCTTC; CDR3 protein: CASSSRADGSYTF
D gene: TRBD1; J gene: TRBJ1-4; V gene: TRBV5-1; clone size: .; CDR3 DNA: TGCGCCAGCAGCACCGGGACAGAGGGGAGAAAACTGTTTTTT; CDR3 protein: CASSTGTEGRKLFF
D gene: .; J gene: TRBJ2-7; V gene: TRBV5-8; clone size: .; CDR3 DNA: TGTGCCAGCAGCTTGCGATTTGGGTACGAGCAGTACTTC; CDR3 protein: CASSLRFGYEQYF
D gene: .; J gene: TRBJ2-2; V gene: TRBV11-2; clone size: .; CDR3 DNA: TGTGCCAGCAGCTTAGAGGGGGGATCGAACACCGGGGAGCTGTTTTTT; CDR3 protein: CASSLEGGSNTGELFF
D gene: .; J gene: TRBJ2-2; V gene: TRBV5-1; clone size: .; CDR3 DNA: TGCGCCAGCAGCCCTGGGGCCGGGGAGCTGTTTTTT; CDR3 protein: CASSPGAGELFF
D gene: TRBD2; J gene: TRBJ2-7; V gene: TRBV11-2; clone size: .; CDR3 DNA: TGTGCCAGCAGCTTTTACCCACACCGGGACTATGATGAGCAGTACTTC; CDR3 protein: CASSFYPHRDYDEQYF
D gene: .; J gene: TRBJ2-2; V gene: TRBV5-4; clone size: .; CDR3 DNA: TGTGCCAGCAGCCGAGCGGTCGGGAGAGGTGGCACCGGGGAGCTGTTTTTT; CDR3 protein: CASSRAVGRGGTGELFF
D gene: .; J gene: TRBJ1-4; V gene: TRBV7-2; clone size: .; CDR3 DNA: TGTGCCAGCAGCCCCAGGAGGGCAACTAATGAAAAACTGTTTTTT; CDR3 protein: CASSPRRATNEKLFF
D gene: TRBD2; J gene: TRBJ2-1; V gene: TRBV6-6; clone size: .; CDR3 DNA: TGTGCCAGCAACCCGCTAGCGGGAGGGGATGAGCAGTTCTTC; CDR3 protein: CASNPLAGGDEQFF
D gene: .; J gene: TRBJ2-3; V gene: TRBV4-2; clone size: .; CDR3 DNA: TGTGCCAGCAGCTTCCTAGGGACAGATACGCAGTATTTT; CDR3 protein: CASSFLGTDTQYF
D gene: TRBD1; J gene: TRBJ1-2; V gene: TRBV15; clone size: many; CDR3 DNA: TGTGCCACCAGCATAAGGACAGGGAGTGGCTACACCTTC; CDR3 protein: CATSIRTGSGYTF
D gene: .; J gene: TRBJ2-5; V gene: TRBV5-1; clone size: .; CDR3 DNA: TGCGCCAGCAGTCAACAGCAAGAGACCCAGTACTTC; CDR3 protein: CASSQQQETQYF
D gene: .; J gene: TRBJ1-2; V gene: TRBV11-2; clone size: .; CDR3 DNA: TGTGCCAGCAGCTTAGATCTAGGCCCAAACTATGGCTACACCTTC; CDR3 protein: CASSLDLGPNYGYTF
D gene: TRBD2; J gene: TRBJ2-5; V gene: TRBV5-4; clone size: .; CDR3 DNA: TGTGCCAGCAGCGGCGGACTAGCGGCCCAAGAGACCCAGTACTTC; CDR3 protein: CASSGGLAAQETQYF
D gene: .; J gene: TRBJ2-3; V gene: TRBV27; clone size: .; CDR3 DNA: TGTGCCAGCAGTTTAATCAAACGGGGTGGCACAGATACGCAGTATTTT; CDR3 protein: CASSLIKRGGTDTQYF
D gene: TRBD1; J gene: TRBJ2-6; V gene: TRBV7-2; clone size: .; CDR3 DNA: TGTGCCAGCAGGCGTGGACAGGGATTATCTGGGGCCAACGTCCTGACTTTC; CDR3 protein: CASRRGQGLSGANVLTF
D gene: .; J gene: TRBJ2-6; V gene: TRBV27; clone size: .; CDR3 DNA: TGTGCCAGCAGTTTGGCCGGACAAGGATACTCTGGGGCCAACGTCCTGACTTTC; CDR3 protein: CASSLAGQGYSGANVLTF
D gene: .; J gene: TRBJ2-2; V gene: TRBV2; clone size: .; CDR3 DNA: TGTGCCAGCAGTGTAGCTACAGGGAGGACCGGGGAGCTGTTTTTT; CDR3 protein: CASSVATGRTGELFF
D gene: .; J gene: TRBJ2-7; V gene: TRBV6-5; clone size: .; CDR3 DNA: TGTGCCAGCAGGAACCCGGGACAACCCTACGAGCAGTACTTC; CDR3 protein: CASRNPGQPYEQYF
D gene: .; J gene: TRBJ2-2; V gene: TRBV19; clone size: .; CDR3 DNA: TGTGCCAGTAGTACCCGGGGAGGAGGTGGGGAGCTGTTTTTT; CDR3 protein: CASSTRGGGGELFF
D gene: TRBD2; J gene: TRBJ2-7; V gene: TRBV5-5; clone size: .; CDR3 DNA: TGCGCCAGCAGCTTGGCCAGCGGGAGCCAGTACGAGCAGTACTTC; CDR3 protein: CASSLASGSQYEQYF
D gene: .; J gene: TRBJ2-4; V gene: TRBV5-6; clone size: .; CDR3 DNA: TGTGCCAGCAGCTCCAGTACTAGGCTATGGACACTAGCCAAAAACATTCAGTACTTC; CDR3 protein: CASSSSTRLWTLAKNIQYF
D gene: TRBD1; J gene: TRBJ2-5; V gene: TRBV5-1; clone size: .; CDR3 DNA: TGCGCCAGCAGCGTTACGTTTCCGGGACAGGGAGAGACCCAGTACTTC; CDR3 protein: CASSVTFPGQGETQYF
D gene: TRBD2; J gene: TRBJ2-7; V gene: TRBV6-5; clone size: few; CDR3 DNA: TGTGCCAGCACCGGGGGGAGGGCCGAGCAGTACTTC; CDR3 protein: CASTGGRAEQYF
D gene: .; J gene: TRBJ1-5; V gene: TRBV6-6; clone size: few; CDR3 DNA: TGTGCCAGCAGCTCCGGGCCAGGAGGTCAGCCCCAGCATTTT; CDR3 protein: CASSSGPGGQPQHF
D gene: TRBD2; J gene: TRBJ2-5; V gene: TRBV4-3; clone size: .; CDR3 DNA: TGCGCCAGCAGCCAAGATCGGGGGGGGATAAGGGAGACCCAGTACTTC; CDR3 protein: CASSQDRGGIRETQYF
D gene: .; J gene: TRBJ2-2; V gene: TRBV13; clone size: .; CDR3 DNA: TGTGCCAGCAGCTTAGAGGGCGCCGGGGAGCTGTTTTTT; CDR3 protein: CASSLEGAGELFF